Sequencing of this T cell receptor beta chain was carried out in a study of regulatory T cells in long-lasting Graves disease. Study overall: Graves' patients diagnosed newly had used antithyroid drugs under 3 months.

This clonotype was picked up many times. Time point defined: newly diagnosed GD, antithyroid drugs for less than 3 months. Construction of the TCR library relied on RNA isolated from PBMCs. Libraries of TCR beta came from iRepertoire HTBI primers plus Arm-PCR of CDR3 regions. In the authors' workflow: Sample data revealed approximately 56 TRBV and 14 TRBJ segments. TCRdb redid the calling of the multiplex PCR reads with MiXCR, one entry per CDR3 protein. Clone size and V and J calls follow TCRdb, not the original study. The sample has hundreds of thousands of distinct CDR3 sequences, 15% to 20% seen once. This sequence originates from a female donor with Graves disease. Sequencing used peripheral blood mononuclear cells (PBMCs), obtained at new diagnosis, from a patient treated with antithyroid drugs.

DNA for the CDR3: TGTGCCAGCTCACTTACCGGACTAGCGGGAGTCGAGCAGTACTTC. This codes for CASSLTGLAGVEQYF. The gene calls are TRBV18 and TRBJ2-7; 13 nucleotides line up with TRBD2. Germline V gives CDR1 KGHSH, CDR2 LQKENI. The junction had 6 bases not matched to a gene; V was cut back by 4 bases and J by 6 bases. The CDR3 is made up of 15 amino acids. The full variable domain, in which reference TRBV18 and TRBJ2-7 provide the parts outside the CDR3, is NAGVMQNPRHLVRRRGQEARLRCSPMKGHSHVYWYRQLPEEGLKFMVYLQKENIIDESGMPKERFSAEFPKEGPSILRIQQVVRGDSAAYFCASSLTGLAGVEQYFGPGTRLTVT.